This T cell receptor beta chain was sequenced during a study of blood T cells in healthy people across ages. This clonotype was seen ten or more times. The authors ran a second PCR of about 6 to 11 cycles using a sample-barcoded 5' primer and a J-beta primer mix. Each CDR3 protein is one row after TCRdb ran MiXCR on the 5' RACE reads. The sample carries around 1.5 million distinct CDR3 sequences, about 31% recorded once. Sequenced material: blood. This TCR derives from a woman aged 25-40 years in good health.

CDR3 sequence: CASSQDRTLEQYF. In DNA form, the CDR3 reads TGCGCCAGCAGCCAAGATCGGACCCTCGAGCAGTACTTC. The chain has TRBV4-1 and TRBJ2-7; D is uncertain. The germline V gene encodes CDR1 MGHRA and CDR2 YSYEKL. V lost 0 bases and J 6 bases, leaving 9 bases between the germline ends. CDR3 length: 13 residues.